The 24 T cell receptor beta chains reported below all come from one sample, sequenced in a study of blood T cell repertoires in COVID-19. TCRdb keeps only in-frame clones here, not all; method: immunoSEQ multiplex PCR. The sample holds some 200,000 clones, about 85% seen once. The sequenced sample consisted of peripheral blood. These TCRs come from a woman in her sixties who had recovered from COVID-19.

The CDR3 nucleotides are TGTGCCAGTAGTACCGTTGGACAGGGAGCTTTGCGAGGGGACTCTGGAAACACCATATATTTT. Amino acids: CASSTVGQGALRGDSGNTIYF. The chain joins TRBV19 to TRBJ1-3; 8 nucleotides agree with TRBD1. V trimming: 4 bases; J trimming: 0 bases; junction bases outside the gene matches: 20. This CDR3 comprises 21 residues. Germline V CDR1 and CDR2: LNHDA, SQIVND (reference sequence).

This clone showed up just once. The CDR3, as DNA: TGTGCCAGCAGTTACCGACGGAGCTCCTACGAGCAGTACTTC. It is translated as CASSYRRSSYEQYF. This chain joins TRBV27 and TRBJ2-7; no reliable D call. This CDR3 region has 14 residues. Trimming shortened V by 4 bases and J by 0 bases, and 10 bases separated the two germline ends. Germline CDR1 is MNHEY and CDR2 is SMNVEV (reference sequence).

This chain joins TRBV5-4 and TRBJ1-4, with D possibly matching TRBD1 (6 bases). V gave up 4 bases and J gave up 4 bases, with 11 bases separating them. This CDR3 contains 14 residues. The germline gives CDR1 SGHNT, CDR2 YYREEE (reference sequence). The CDR3 here is CASSLDRLNEKLFF. The CDR3 DNA reads as TGTGCCAGCAGCCTAGACAGGCTTAATGAAAAACTGTTTTTT.

The rearrangement links TRBV18 to TRBJ2-5; D is unresolved. CDR1 is KGHSH and CDR2 is LQKENI in the germline V gene. CDR3 length: 15 residues. The V end lost 5 bases, the J end lost 7 bases, and 20 bases lay between the germline ends. CDR3 sequence (DNA): TGTGCCAGCTCATCCGATGGCGGCGCCTCGGGGACCCAGTACTTC. Translating gives CASSSDGGASGTQYF.

The chain carries TRBV7-8 and TRBJ2-4; D is unresolved. The CDR3 covers 15 residues. Germline lookup yields CDR1 SGHVS and CDR2 FQNEAQ. Trimming removed 2 bases from V and 0 bases from J, with 8 bases in between. In nucleotides, the CDR3 is TGTGCCAGCAGCTTAAATTCTTTAGCCAAAAACATTCAGTACTTC. It yields the protein CASSLNSLAKNIQYF.

This rearrangement joins TRBV20-1 to TRBJ2-1; TRBD2 might be the D (6 bases). Per the germline V gene, CDR1 is DFQATT and CDR2 is SNEGSKA (reference sequence). This CDR3 region has 11 residues. V shed 6 bases and J shed 9 bases, with 12 bases lying between them. In nucleotides, the CDR3 is TGCAGTGCCGATACCGGGGGTGAGCAGTTCTTC. Protein product: CSADTGGEQFF.

The chain combines TRBV2 with TRBJ1-3; no clear D gene. The CDR3 is 12 residues long. The germline CDR1 and CDR2 sequences are SNHLY and FYNNEI. V was trimmed by 8 bases and J by 0 bases, leaving 5 bases between them. The CDR3 protein is CASASSGNTIYF. In DNA form, the CDR3 reads TGTGCCAGCGCGAGCTCTGGAAACACCATATATTTT.

The rearrangement joins TRBV10-3 to TRBJ2-3, with TRBD1 identical over 9 bases. This CDR3 region has 15 residues. The trim removed 3 bases at V and 4 bases at J, leaving 5 bases unmatched. The germline gives CDR1 ENHRY, CDR2 SYGVKD. CDR3 bases: TGTGCCATCAGTGATACACAGGGGGCATCAGATACGCAGTATTTT. Protein sequence: CAISDTQGASDTQYF.

This chain connects TRBV7-8 to TRBJ2-1; 14 bases agree with TRBD2. CDR1 and CDR2 (germline): SGHVS, FQNEAQ. The CDR3 has 14 residues. V lost 5 bases, J lost 10 bases, and 4 bases stayed unmatched. CDR3 sequence (DNA): TGTGCCAGCAGCCGACGACTAGCGGGGGGGGAGCAGTTCTTC. It encodes CASSRRLAGGEQFF. The variable domain in full, completed from reference TRBV7-8 and TRBJ2-1, reads GAGVSQSPRYKVAKRGQDVALRCDPISGHVSLFWYQQALGQGPEFLTYFQNEAQLDKSGLPSDRFFAERPEGSVSTLKIQRTQQEDSAVYLCASSRRLAGGEQFFGPGTRLTVL.

This sequence joins TRBV30 and TRBJ1-5; TRBD1 agrees at 9 bases. CDR1 and CDR2 from the germline V gene are GTSNPN and SVGIG (reference sequence). V lost 7 bases and J lost 0; bases outside the gene matches: 7. The CDR3 runs 15 residues. CDR3: CAFTGGEYSNQPQHF. The CDR3, as DNA: TGTGCCTTTACAGGGGGCGAATATAGCAATCAGCCCCAGCATTTT.

The V and J genes are TRBV5-1 and TRBJ2-3, with D possibly matching TRBD1 (7 bases). Germline-derived CDR1 and CDR2 are SGHRS and YFSETQ. CDR3 length: 16 residues. V lost 4 bases and J 10 bases, leaving 25 bases between the germline ends. The CDR3 loop reads CASSPRGTATTEAQYF. In DNA, the CDR3 is TGCGCCAGCAGCCCCCGGGGGACAGCCACAACCGAAGCGCAGTATTTT. Together with reference TRBV5-1 and TRBJ2-3, the CDR3 gives the full variable domain: KAGVTQTPRYLIKTRGQQVTLSCSPISGHRSVSWYQQTPGQGLQFLFEYFSETQRNKGNFPGRFSGRQFSNSRSEMNVSTLELGDSALYLCASSPRGTATTEAQYFGPGTRLTVL.

V gene TRBV5-4 combines with J gene TRBJ2-2; D is possibly TRBD2 (6 bases). The CDR3 is made up of 13 amino acids. V was trimmed by 5 bases and J by 6 bases, leaving 11 bases between them. From germline, CDR1 is SGHNT and CDR2 YYREEE (reference sequence). CDR3: CASSSGWAGELFF. The CDR3 nucleotides read TGTGCCAGCAGTAGCGGTTGGGCCGGGGAGCTGTTTTTT.

A note on this clone: This CDR3 is also generated by other DNA sequences in the sample. This sequence joins TRBV4-2 and TRBJ2-1; TRBD2 matches at 10 bases. The CDR3 covers 16 residues. Germline values: CDR1 LGHNA, CDR2 YNFKEQ. V shed 0 bases and J 2 bases; nucleotides not matched to a gene: 1. Here the CDR3 DNA reads TGTGCCAGCAGCCAAGAAAGCGGGGGGGCCTACAATGAGCAGTTCTTC. Its protein is CASSQESGGAYNEQFF.

This clone was seen a few times. An end of the junction does not agree with germline; a read error may underlie this. V is TRBV7-7 and J is TRBJ2-2; the D gene is possibly TRBD1 (7 bases). The CDR3 is made up of 15 amino acids. The germline gives CDR1 SSHAT, CDR2 FNYEAQ (reference sequence). This chain's CDR3 is CASSPDREDTGELFF. CDR3 coding DNA: TGTGCTAGCAGCCCCGACAGGGAGGACACCGGGGAGCTGTTTTTT.

V and J are TRBV5-6 and TRBJ2-1; D is unresolved. Germline V CDR1 and CDR2: SGHDT, YYEEEE. The CDR3 covers 16 residues. Deletions cut 4 bases from V and 0 bases from J, with 14 bases between. The CDR3 DNA follows: TGTGCCAGCAGCCCCCTACAGTCCGACTCCTACAATGAGCAGTTCTTC. It is translated as CASSPLQSDSYNEQFF.

This rearrangement joins TRBV19 to TRBJ2-4; 8 bases match TRBD1. The junction had 8 bases not matched to a gene; V was cut back by 7 bases and J by 6 bases. Per the germline V gene, CDR1 is LNHDA and CDR2 is SQIVND (reference sequence). The CDR3 loop spans 14 amino acids. CDR3 in DNA: TGTGCCAGTAACCCAGACAGGGGCGGAAACATTCAGTACTTC. Translating it yields CASNPDRGGNIQYF.

This clone was counted a few times. The rearrangement links TRBV4-1 to TRBJ2-4; D perhaps matches TRBD1 (6 bases). The V end lost 6 bases, the J end lost 6 bases, and 15 bases lay between the germline ends. CDR3 size: 14 residues. Germline lookup yields CDR1 MGHRA and CDR2 YSYEKL. The CDR3 protein is CASSPVGQTNIQYF. The CDR3 coding sequence is TGCGCCAGCAGTCCTGTCGGACAGACAAACATTCAGTACTTC.

V and J are TRBV19 and TRBJ1-5; TRBD1 agrees at 7 bases. The CDR3 runs to 17 residues. CDR1 is LNHDA and CDR2 is SQIVND in the germline V gene (reference sequence). V shed 2 bases and J 6 bases; nucleotides not matched to a gene: 13. Written as DNA, the CDR3 is TGTGCCAGTAGTATACTGGGCCAACAGGGGCTGGTTCAGCCCCAGCATTTT. This encodes CASSILGQQGLVQPQHF.

The rearrangement uses TRBV12-3 or TRBV12-4 and TRBJ1-2, with D hard to call. V was pared by 5 bases and J by 6 bases, with 13 bases between. The CDR3 is 13 residues long. The CDR3 loop reads CASSGSWSNGYTF. CDR3 sequence (DNA): TGTGCCAGCAGTGGGAGTTGGTCCAATGGCTACACCTTC.

The CDR3 DNA sequence: TGTGCCAGCAGTTATGGCCTCAATCAGCCCCAGCATTTT. It is translated as CASSYGLNQPQHF. The gene calls are TRBV6-2 or TRBV6-3 and TRBJ1-5; D is unresolved. The CDR3 sequence is 13 residues long. Trimming shortened V by 3 bases and J by 3 bases, and 6 bases separated the two germline ends. CDR1 is MNHEY, CDR2 SVGEGT, per germline.

This clone was detected only once. The chain carries TRBV9 and TRBJ1-1; TRBD1 is a possible D gene (6 bases). CDR3 size: 14 residues. Germline CDR1 SGDLS, CDR2 YYNGEE. V was trimmed by 6 bases and J by 2 bases, leaving 14 bases between them. The CDR3 here is CASTPTGTNTEAFF. Written as DNA, the CDR3 is TGTGCCAGCACCCCGACAGGTACTAACACTGAAGCTTTCTTT. The complete variable domain, with remaining parts taken from reference TRBV9 and TRBJ1-1, reads DSGVTQTPKHLITATGQRVTLRCSPRSGDLSVYWYQQSLDQGLQFLIQYYNGEERAKGNILERFSAQQFPDLHSELNLSSLELGDSALYFCASTPTGTNTEAFFGQGTRLTVV.

This clone was counted only a few times. V usage is TRBV19 and J usage is TRBJ1-5, with D maybe TRBD1 (5 bases). Germline V gene sequence: CDR1 LNHDA, CDR2 SQIVND (reference sequence). Trimming took off 6 bases at V and 7 bases at J, with 16 bases between the two ends. This CDR3 region has 14 residues. CDR3 sequence (DNA): TGTGCCAGTAGGACCAGGGTGTTAGGACAGCCCCAGCATTTT. Residues: CASRTRVLGQPQHF.

The chain has TRBV6-5 and TRBJ1-2; D is ambiguous. Between the trimmed V and J ends, which lost 7 bases and 0 bases, there was a span of 6 bases. The CDR3 totals 12 residues. CDR1 is MNHEY, CDR2 SVGAGI, per germline. The CDR3 DNA follows: TGTGCCAGCACCAGTCCTAACTATGGCTACACCTTC. Its translation: CASTSPNYGYTF.

The chain carries TRBV2 and TRBJ2-2, with 10 bases that match TRBD2. The junction had 2 bases not matched to a gene; V was cut back by 2 bases and J by 5 bases. This CDR3 has 15 residues. The V gene's germline CDR1 is SNHLY and CDR2 FYNNEI. Here the CDR3 DNA reads TGTGCCAGCAGTGAAACTAGCGGGGCTACCGGGGAGCTGTTTTTT. Amino acids: CASSETSGATGELFF.